This T cell receptor (beta chain) was captured in a study of blood T cell repertoires in COVID-19 (dated by TCRdb to the early 2020s). In terms of the full investigation: Samples covering the acute and convalescent phases of COVID-19 were provided by collaborators in the United States, Italy and Spain. The prospective study material was composed of cDNA or gDNA derived from T cells, B-cell-depleted T cells, or PBMCs. Subjects who had been exposed to COVID-19, were actively infected with it, or had recovered from it provided the deeply sampled blood TCRbeta repertoires that made up the dataset. A freely available public database, intended as a resource for researchers studying the immune response to SARS-CoV-2, is where the repertoires were released. The samples were drawn from the first 160 participants of the ongoing ImmuneRACE study and from over 950 subjects provided by 6 global collaborators. The sample metadata nearly always contained a de-identified subject ID, COVID-19 status, age in years and sex. HLA class I and class II types, where available, came from metadata supplied by the sample provider rather than from assay-based typing. Study-level results and caveats: The quantity of clinical and demographic metadata differed by source and by participant and was supplied without curation.

Whole blood was collected in K2EDTA tubes by collaborating institutions according to the institutions' own protocols. For TCRbeta analysis, collaborators shipped samples in one of three forms: frozen whole blood, isolated PBMCs, or DNA extracted from either of those sample types. TCRbeta CDR3 regions were amplified from genomic DNA by means of the immunoSEQ Assay, a bias-controlled multiplex PCR. The authors processed their data as follows. Within the assay, amplification of reference gene primers was used to estimate how many nucleated cells each sample contained. To quantify the absolute abundance of each unique TCRbeta CDR3 rearrangement, sequence reads were collapsed and filtered. For each sample, productive Simpson clonality was calculated as the square root of Simpson's diversity index over productive rearrangements. Drawn from immuneACCESS, this table holds only the in-frame rearrangements with V and J called that TCRdb kept. Clones are partly lost; checked studies trace under half to an unresolved V gene and leave the rest unexplained. V and J calls and clone size are copied from that table; D and trimming were computed from the DNA. This sample is represented by about 110,000 clones; around 83% of them were singletons. The top ten clonotypes cover less than 1.5% of the sample.

As to this clone: It lacks a known antigen. Base qualities are missing; no much larger clone stands one base away.

Sequencing was done on a sample of peripheral blood. The sequence was collected from a man aged 35-49 years with acute or convalescent COVID-19.

The CDR3 is CASSFSATNEKLFF. In nucleotides, the sequence is TGTGCCAGCAGTTTCAGTGCAACTAATGAAAAACTGTTTTTT. The V and J segments used are TRBV28 and TRBJ1-4; no confident D gene assignment can be made. From its cysteine to its phenylalanine, the CDR3 spans 14 amino acids. The only DNA kept is the CDR3, 42 bases in frame from the first base. The germline V gene gives CDR1 as MDHEN and CDR2 as SYDVKM. The junction carries 5 bases between V and J, which are trimmed by 3 bases and 0 bases respectively.